This T cell receptor beta chain emerged from a study of T-cell reconstitution after alpha-beta-depleted transplantation in children. The study, taken as a whole, reports: Fresh T-cell production supplied most of the T-cell counts and diversity seen one year after transplant. At day 60, the high TCRbeta diversity found in some patients originated from recipient T cells and thymic progenitors that had survived.

About this clonotype itself: Its target is not known.

Unique molecular identifiers were built into the TCRbeta library. TCRdb reanalysed the PCR reads using MiXCR and keeps one entry per CDR3 protein. The sample contains around 80,000 distinct CDR3 sequences, 15% to 20% of which appear only once. The CDR3 runs 15 residues. With 2 bases clipped from V and 5 bases from J, the junction kept 6 bases outside the gene matches. The clonotype comes from a male patient aged 2-15 years who had a stem cell transplant for acute lymphoblastic leukemia, so the T cells may come from the graft donor. The sample was PBMCs, mostly from graft donor cells, taken 360 days after TCRalphabeta/CD19-depleted stem cell transplant. The chain links TRBV12-3 or TRBV12-4 to TRBJ2-3; TRBD2 matches 8 bases. The CDR3 coding sequence is TGTGCCAGCAGTTTAACTAGCGGAGGGGTAGATACGCAGTATTTT. Protein product: CASSLTSGGVDTQYF.